These T cell receptor beta chains were read from a single sample in a study of T-cell memory formation after mild COVID-19. In TCRdb, the 5' RACE reads were re-called with MiXCR into one record per CDR3 protein. This sample has 350,000 to 400,000 distinct CDR3 sequences; approximately 15% occur once, and the top ten carry about 20%. Material for sequencing was PBMCs or a T cell subset sorted from them (not recorded which). The receptors here all came from a man younger than 35 who had mild COVID-19 (a few samples of this study predate the infection). Cell type and time point are not known. Each CDR3 is given with its conserved first and last residue. D genes are given only for firm matches. Clone size is shown for a subset of rows, as once, few, many or a class of expanded clone.

CDR3 protein,CDR3 DNA,J gene,D gene,V gene,clone size
CASSAKGGPETQYF,TGCGCCAGCAGCGCGAAGGGGGGGCCGGAGACCCAGTACTTC,TRBJ2-5,-,TRBV5-1,many
CASSLETLPGQGNSPLHF,TGTGCCAGCAGCTTAGAAACGTTACCGGGACAGGGAAATTCACCCCTCCACTTT,TRBJ1-6,TRBD1,TRBV7-9,-
CASSFGFSTDTQYF,TGTGCCAGCAGTTTTGGTTTCAGCACAGATACGCAGTATTTT,TRBJ2-3,-,TRBV11-2,few
CASSQDLGVDLTLHF,TGCGCCAGCAGCCAAGATCTTGGGGTAGATTTAACCCTCCACTTT,TRBJ1-6,-,TRBV4-3,-
CASRIRYTETQYF,TGTGCCAGCAGAATACGGTACACGGAGACCCAGTACTTC,TRBJ2-5,-,TRBV6-2/TRBV6-3,-
CASSLEEAGDNEQFF,TGTGCCAGCAGCCTCGAGGAAGCGGGGGACAATGAGCAGTTCTTC,TRBJ2-1,TRBD2,TRBV5-6,few
CASKSWEGTEAFF,TGTGCCAGCAAATCTTGGGAAGGAACTGAAGCTTTCTTT,TRBJ1-1,-,TRBV27,few
CASSLGTGNTGELFF,TGTGCCAGCAGCTTAGGGACAGGGAACACCGGGGAGCTGTTTTTT,TRBJ2-2,TRBD1,TRBV7-6,many
CASSLVRGNYEQYF,TGCGCCAGCAGCTTGGTCCGGGGAAACTACGAGCAGTACTTC,TRBJ2-7,-,TRBV5-1,many
CASSFQRGGRETQYF,TGTGCCAGCAGCTTCCAGCGGGGGGGCCGAGAGACCCAGTACTTC,TRBJ2-5,TRBD2,TRBV7-2,many
CASSFGGRQPQHF,TGTGCCAGCAGTTTTGGGGGACGGCAGCCCCAGCATTTT,TRBJ1-5,-,TRBV27,-
CASSPLGLAGESSTDTQYF,TGCGCCAGCAGCCCCCTTGGACTAGCGGGGGAATCTAGCACAGATACGCAGTATTTT,TRBJ2-3,TRBD2,TRBV5-1,few
CASREQGIGTDTQYF,TGCGCCAGCAGAGAACAGGGTATAGGCACAGATACGCAGTATTTT,TRBJ2-3,-,TRBV10-2,-
CASSPHRGVDQPQHF,TGTGCCAGCAGTCCGCACAGGGGGGTGGATCAGCCCCAGCATTTT,TRBJ1-5,TRBD1,TRBV27,-
CASSLAGGPLGETQYF,TGCGCCAGCAGCTTGGCCGGGGGGCCTCTTGGGGAGACCCAGTACTTC,TRBJ2-5,-,TRBV5-1,-
CASRARDRGPDTQYF,TGTGCCAGCAGAGCCCGGGACAGGGGCCCAGATACGCAGTATTTT,TRBJ2-3,TRBD1,TRBV28,few
CASSLIINTEAFF,TGTGCCAGCAGCTTAATAATTAACACTGAAGCTTTCTTT,TRBJ1-1,-,TRBV7-3,many
CASKQGVVYNEQFF,TGTGCCAGCAAACAGGGAGTTGTCTACAATGAGCAGTTCTTC,TRBJ2-1,-,TRBV6-5,many
CASSSQGGTSTDTQYF,TGCGCCAGCAGCTCACAAGGAGGCACTAGCACAGATACGCAGTATTTT,TRBJ2-3,-,TRBV5-1,few
CASSLGHSQETQYF,TGTGCCAGCAGCTTAGGCCACAGCCAAGAGACCCAGTACTTC,TRBJ2-5,-,TRBV7-2,-